The 28 T cell receptor beta chains listed next were all sequenced from one sample in a study of tissue T cells after allogeneic stem cell transplantation. As to time point: mouse harvest day 7 after allogeneic transplant. The graft held 10^6 splenic CD5+ T cells and 10^7 T-cell-depleted bone marrow cells. Assay used: immunoSEQ multiplex PCR; TCRdb lists only in-frame clones, some missing. The data show fewer than 6,000 clones, 46% seen once. Specimen: skin. The receptors were sampled from a female BALB/c mouse given C57BL/6 T cells with graft-versus-host disease after an allogeneic hematopoietic cell transplant.

Points on this clone: Gene names and germline refer to mouse. The CDR3 end is not reached by the read, which stops 1 residue before it; the germline J gene fills it in. The chain carries TRBV13-2 and TRBJ2-5; D is perhaps TRBD2 (6 bases). The germline V gene has CDR1 NNHNN and CDR2 SYGAGS (reference sequence). This CDR3 has 14 amino acids. Deletions cut 0 bases from V and 4 bases from J, with 9 bases between. Incomplete CDR3 DNA: TGTGCCAGCGGTGATGCTCGGGGGGAAGACACCCAGTAC. It is translated as CASGDARGEDTQY. Given in full, the CDR3 is CASGDARGEDTQYF.

As to this clone: Any gene name here is a mouse gene name. The read terminates 1 residue ahead of where the CDR3 ends, so the germline J gene completes it. The chain carries TRBV12-2 and TRBJ1-4, with D tentatively TRBD1 (6 bases). Germline V gene lookup returns CDR1 SGHLS and CDR2 HYDKME. CDR3 length equals 15 residues. V was cut by 0 bases and J by 0 bases, with 7 bases left in between. The CDR3 sequence is CASSLTGLSNERLFF. Incomplete CDR3 DNA: TGTGCCAGCTCTCTCACAGGGCTTTCCAACGAAAGATTATTT.

As to this clone: The genes and germline here are from mouse. The sequenced CDR3 bases are TGTGCCAGCAGTCTGGGCAGAAACTCCGACTACACC. Its translation: CASSLGRNSDYT. The complete CDR3 sequence is CASSLGRNSDYTF. The chain joins TRBV26 to TRBJ1-2, with D uncertain. The missing CDR3 end, 1 residue past where the read stops, is filled in from the germline J gene. V was pared by 2 bases and J by 1 base, with 5 bases between. The germline gives CDR1 KGHPV, CDR2 FQNQEV (reference sequence). This CDR3 has 13 amino acids.

Details on this clone: Mouse gene names and germline throughout. The read halts 1 residue ahead of the CDR3 end, with the missing end drawn from the germline J gene. The chain employs TRBV16 and TRBJ1-3; 7 nucleotides agree with TRBD1. The germline CDR1 and CDR2 sequences are SGHSA and FRNQAP. The CDR3 runs to 15 residues. Losses at the gene ends were 0 bases for V and 3 bases for J; bases not matched to a gene: 2. The CDR3 DNA, read in part, is TGTGCAAGCAGCTTAGATCACAGGGGTGGAAATACGCTCTAT. This encodes CASSLDHRGGNTLY. The full CDR3 reads CASSLDHRGGNTLYF. The whole variable domain, filled in from reference TRBV16 and TRBJ1-3, reads NAGVIQTPRHKVTGKGQEATLWCEPISGHSAVFWYRQTIVQGLEFLTYFRNQAPIDDSGMPKERFSAQMPNQSHSTLKIQSTQPQDSAVYLCASSLDHRGGNTLYFGEGSRLIVV.

Concerning this clone itself: Mouse gene names apply. With the read ending 1 residue before the CDR3 end, the germline J gene is used to fill in that end. The V gene is TRBV24, the J gene TRBJ1-1; D is perhaps TRBD1 (6 bases). CDR3 length: 15 amino acids. In germline, CDR1 is KGHTA, CDR2 FRNEEI. The V end was cut by 3 bases, the J end by 2 bases, with 13 bases between. Here the CDR3 reads CASSLRGEGNTEVFF. The CDR3 DNA, read in part, is TGTGCCAGCAGTCTCAGGGGCGAGGGCAACACAGAAGTCTTC.

As regards this clone: Each gene name is a mouse one. The read terminates 1 residue before the CDR3 end, so the remaining end is supplied by the germline J gene. The sample holds other DNA sequences that translate to the same CDR3. The rearrangement uses TRBV26 and TRBJ2-7, with 7 bases fitting TRBD1. V trimming: 3 bases; J trimming: 2 bases; junction bases outside the gene matches: 1. The V gene's germline CDR1 is KGHPV and CDR2 FQNQEV (reference sequence). The CDR3 is 13 amino acids. Partial CDR3 DNA: TGTGCCAGCAGTCTCCAGGGGGCCTATGAACAGTAC. This gives the protein CASSLQGAYEQY. The CDR3 in full is CASSLQGAYEQYF. Combining the CDR3 with reference TRBV26 and TRBJ2-7 gives the whole variable domain NSKVIQTPRYLVKGQGQKAKMRCIPEKGHPVVFWYQQNKNNEFKFLINFQNQEVLQQIDMTEKRFSAECPSNSPCSLEIQSSEAGDSALYLCASSLQGAYEQYFGPGTRLTVL.

Comment on this clone: The gene names here belong to mouse. The read ends 1 residue before the CDR3 terminus; that terminus is restored from the germline J gene. The chain joins TRBV3 to TRBJ1-4; 9 bases are shared with TRBD1. Germline V gives CDR1 SNHLY, CDR2 FYNGKV (reference sequence). The V segment lost 5 bases and the J segment 7 bases; nucleotides outside the gene matches: 8. This CDR3 contains 15 residues. CDR3 DNA, as far as it was read: TGTGCCAGCAGCCCGCTGGGACAGGGCTCCGAAAGATTATTT. Translation gives CASSPLGQGSERLF. Given in full, the CDR3 is CASSPLGQGSERLFF.

On this clone itself: All gene names here are mouse names. The read is 1 residue too short to cover the CDR3 end, so that end is filled in from the germline J gene. The gene calls are TRBV3 and TRBJ1-3; D may be TRBD1 (6 bases). Germline lookup yields CDR1 SNHLY and CDR2 FYNGKV (reference sequence). Trimming took 3 bases from V and 0 from J, leaving 6 bases between them. There are 14 residues in the CDR3. CDR3 residues: CASSLTGSGNTLYF. CDR3 DNA, as far as it was read: TGTGCCAGCAGCTTGACAGGTTCTGGAAATACGCTCTAT. Variable domain in full (rest from reference TRBV3 and TRBJ1-3): GPKVLQIPSHQIIDMGQMVTLNCDPVSNHLYFYWYKQILGQQMEFLVNFYNGKVMEKSKLFKDQFSVERPDGSYFTLKIQPTALEDSAVYFCASSLTGSGNTLYFGEGSRLIVV.

Points on this clone: Mouse names are used for the genes. Coverage ceases 1 residue before the CDR3 finishes, and the germline J gene fills in the end. The chain combines TRBV26 with TRBJ1-4, with no clear D. The CDR3 contains 16 residues. The V gene's germline CDR1 is KGHPV and CDR2 FQNQEV (reference sequence). Trimming left V 4 bases short and J 0 bases short, with 12 bases between. CDR3 region: CASSRPEYFSNERLFF. The CDR3 DNA, read in part, is TGTGCCAGCAGTCGCCCGGAATACTTTTCCAACGAAAGATTATTT.

About this clone: Mouse gene names apply. The CDR3 is cut off 1 residue early in the read; its end comes from the germline J gene. This chain joins TRBV15 and TRBJ2-4; D call uncertain. The ends were cut back, 3 bases at V and 1 base at J, with 5 bases in the middle. CDR3 length equals 13 residues. CDR1 is SGHND and CDR2 is FRSKSL in the germline V gene. The part of the CDR3 DNA that was read is TGTGCCAGCAGTTTTCCTGGTCAAAACACCTTGTAC. Its protein product is CASSFPGQNTLY. The entire CDR3 protein is CASSFPGQNTLYF.

On this clone itself: Gene names denote mouse genes. The read ends 1 residue early relative to the CDR3; the germline J gene fills the gap. This rearrangement joins TRBV26 to TRBJ2-5; D is uncertain. CDR3 length: 14 residues. The germline V gene has CDR1 KGHPV and CDR2 FQNQEV (reference sequence). V gave up 4 bases and J gave up 0 bases, with 8 bases separating them. The sequenced part of the CDR3 DNA is TGTGCCAGCAGTCCGACAATTAACCAAGACACCCAGTAC. It specifies CASSPTINQDTQY. The full CDR3 protein reads CASSPTINQDTQYF.

In this sample, this clone is large. Any gene name here is a mouse gene name. Sequencing ends 1 residue short of the CDR3 end; the germline J gene provides the rest. The chain is built from TRBV14 and TRBJ2-2; unclear D gene. The germline CDR1 and CDR2 sequences are SGHDT and FRDEAV. V dropped 5 bases and J dropped 0 bases, with 5 bases sitting between them. The CDR3 extends over 13 amino acids. The sequenced CDR3 bases are TGTGCCAGCAGCCTTGCAAACACCGGGCAGCTCTAC. This gives the protein CASSLANTGQLY. The entire CDR3 protein reads CASSLANTGQLYF.

For this clone: The gene names here belong to mouse. The read ends 1 residue early relative to the CDR3; the germline J gene fills the gap. The V gene is TRBV26, the J gene TRBJ2-1; 12 bases map to TRBD2. Trimming removed 6 bases from V and 0 bases from J; junction bases left unmatched: 3. The CDR3 runs to 16 residues. Germline values: CDR1 KGHPV, CDR2 FQNQEV (reference sequence). The sequenced CDR3 bases are TGTGCCAGCAGGGACTGGGGGGGGTATAACTATGCTGAGCAGTTC. Amino acids: CASRDWGGYNYAEQF. The entire CDR3 protein reads CASRDWGGYNYAEQFF.

This clone was recorded a few times. Any gene name here is a mouse gene name. The DNA ends 1 residue before the CDR3 does, and the rest of the CDR3 is filled in from the germline J gene. The chain carries TRBV26 and TRBJ2-3, with D possibly TRBD1 on 5 matching bases. Trimming removed 0 bases from V and 1 base from J, with 5 bases in between. This CDR3 region has 14 residues. Germline V CDR1 and CDR2: KGHPV, FQNQEV (reference sequence). The part of the CDR3 DNA that was read is TGTGCCAGCAGTCTGTCGACAGGTGCAGAAACGCTGTAT. This codes for CASSLSTGAETLY. The whole CDR3 protein is CASSLSTGAETLYF.

Points on this clone: Germline and genes here are mouse. The read comes to an end 1 residue before the CDR3 does, leaving the germline J gene to fill in the end. The chain carries TRBV23 and TRBJ2-3. Germline lookup yields CDR1 KGHTA and CDR2 FQNQQP. CDR3 length: 16 residues. This chain's CDR3 is CSSSQSVGSSAETLYF. The sequenced CDR3 bases are TGCTCCAGCAGTCAATCGGTGGGATCTAGTGCAGAAACGCTGTAT.

As concerns this clone: Gene names refer to mouse genes. With the read ending 1 residue before the CDR3 end, the germline J gene is used to fill in that end. The genes are TRBV13-3 and TRBJ2-1, with D perhaps given as TRBD1 or TRBD2 (7 bases each). V was pared by 0 bases and J by 4 bases, with 11 bases between. This CDR3 has 15 residues. Germline loops: CDR1 NNHDY, CDR2 SYVADS. CDR3 DNA (partial): TGTGCCAGCAGTGATGCGCAGGGGGGGTATGCTGAGCAGTTC. Encoded protein: CASSDAQGGYAEQF. The complete CDR3 reads CASSDAQGGYAEQFF.

Regarding this clone: Each gene name is a mouse one. The read falls 1 residue short of the CDR3 end, and the missing part is taken from the germline J gene. The chain joins TRBV3 to TRBJ1-5; D is undetermined. The CDR3 extends over 13 amino acids. The germline V and J ends were trimmed by 2 bases and 5 bases, with 7 bases remaining between them. Germline V lookup: CDR1 SNHLY, CDR2 FYNGKV (reference sequence). The CDR3 is CASSLSGDQAPLF. The part of the CDR3 DNA that was read is TGTGCCAGCAGCTTAAGCGGGGACCAGGCTCCGCTT.

Only a few counts were recorded for this clone. Germline and genes here are mouse. The CDR3 end falls 1 residue outside the read, so it is completed with the germline J gene. The rearrangement joins TRBV13-2 to TRBJ1-4, with D perhaps matching TRBD1 (6 bases). Germline V lookup: CDR1 NNHNN, CDR2 SYGAGS (reference sequence). The CDR3 contains 12 residues. V was trimmed by 8 bases and J by 4 bases, leaving 9 bases between them. CDR3 DNA, as far as it was read: TGTGCCAGTAGGGACAACAACGAAAGATTATTT. It yields the protein CASRDNNERLF. The full CDR3 protein reads CASRDNNERLFF.

This clone has only a few counts. Mouse gene names apply. Read coverage stops 1 residue before the CDR3 terminus; the germline J gene supplies the remainder. This chain links TRBV20 with TRBJ2-1; no firm D call. CDR3 size: 12 residues. The germline V and J ends were trimmed by 0 bases and 3 bases, with 3 bases remaining between them. The germline V gene encodes CDR1 GFQATS and CDR2 STVNSAI. The sequenced CDR3 bases are TGTGGTGCTAGGGACAGCTATGCTGAGCAGTTC. This codes for CGARDSYAEQF. The entire CDR3 reads CGARDSYAEQFF.

This clone came up a few times. Any gene name here is a mouse gene name. The observed sequence ends 1 residue before the CDR3 terminus, with the missing tail filled in from the germline J gene. The chain carries TRBV23 and TRBJ2-1; the D call TRBD2 from the table was never checked on the DNA. The CDR3 runs 15 residues. Germline CDR1 reads KGHTA; CDR2 reads FQNQQP. The CDR3 DNA, read in part, is TGCTCCAGCAGTCAATCCTGGGGGGGCTATGCTGAGCAGTTC. Residues: CSSSQSWGGYAEQF. The CDR3, in full, reads CSSSQSWGGYAEQFF.

To note about this clone: Mouse gene names and germline throughout. Read data end 1 residue before the CDR3 end; the end is taken from the germline J gene. This chain links TRBV15 with TRBJ2-4, with D possibly TRBD1 on 6 matching bases. This CDR3 is 13 amino acids long. Germline V gene lookup returns CDR1 SGHND and CDR2 FRSKSL. V was trimmed by 6 bases and J by 0 bases, leaving 7 bases between them. CDR3 DNA, as far as it was read: TGTGCCAGCAGCCAGGGGAGTCAAAACACCTTGTAC. Protein: CASSQGSQNTLY. The entire CDR3 is CASSQGSQNTLYF.

In the case of this clone: Gene and germline names: mouse. Read data end 1 residue before the CDR3 end; the end is taken from the germline J gene. The chain employs TRBV26 and TRBJ2-7, with 8 bases lining up with TRBD1. Germline V lookup: CDR1 KGHPV, CDR2 FQNQEV (reference sequence). The trim removed 6 bases at V and 3 bases at J, leaving 4 bases unmatched. There are 13 residues in the CDR3. The CDR3 here is CASSGTGIYEQYF. CDR3 DNA (partial): TGTGCCAGCAGCGGGACAGGTATCTATGAACAGTAC. Full variable domain (missing parts from reference TRBV26 and TRBJ2-7): NSKVIQTPRYLVKGQGQKAKMRCIPEKGHPVVFWYQQNKNNEFKFLINFQNQEVLQQIDMTEKRFSAECPSNSPCSLEIQSSEAGDSALYLCASSGTGIYEQYFGPGTRLTVL.

In regard to this clone: Each gene name is a mouse one. The read ends 1 residue before the CDR3 terminus; that terminus is restored from the germline J gene. The chain carries TRBV15 and TRBJ1-4; D is undetermined. Germline CDR1 and CDR2: SGHND and FRSKSL. The CDR3 is made up of 13 amino acids. The V and J ends lost 2 bases and 1 base respectively, with 2 bases between them. This CDR3 is CASSLNSNERLFF. CDR3 bases read: TGTGCCAGCAGTTTAAATTCCAACGAAAGATTATTT.

Comments on this clone: Germline and genes: mouse. The read comes to an end 1 residue before the CDR3 does, leaving the germline J gene to fill in the end. This chain uses TRBV23 with TRBJ1-6; no check of the table's D call, TRBD1, against the DNA was made. TRBJ1-6 is annotated as an ORF whose role is uncertain. This CDR3 spans 14 amino acids. Germline V gives CDR1 KGHTA, CDR2 FQNQQP. This chain's CDR3 is CSSSRTIYNSPLYF. Incomplete CDR3 DNA: TGCTCCAGCAGCCGGACAATTTATAATTCGCCCCTCTAC.

To note about this clone: Germline and genes here are mouse. CDR3 protein: CASSLSERLFF. CDR3 DNA (partial): TGTGCCAGCAGTCTGAGCGAAAGATTATTT. This chain links TRBV26 with TRBJ1-4; D is uncertain. The sequenced fragment ends 1 residue before the CDR3 boundary, so the rest is inferred from the germline J gene. This CDR3 is built from 11 residues. Germline V gene sequence: CDR1 KGHPV, CDR2 FQNQEV (reference sequence). V shed 2 bases and J shed 7 bases, with 2 bases lying between them.

Worth noting for this clone: The germline and genes are mouse ones. The read ends 1 residue early relative to the CDR3; the germline J gene fills the gap. This chain connects TRBV26 to TRBJ2-1; either TRBD1 or TRBD2 may fit D (5 bases each). The CDR3 is 12 residues long. Between the trimmed V and J ends, which lost 8 bases and 7 bases, there was a span of 12 bases. Germline-derived CDR1 and CDR2 are KGHPV and FQNQEV (reference sequence). The covered CDR3 bases are TGTGCCAGCCTCCGGGGCCGGGCTGAGCAGTTC. Its protein is CASLRGRAEQF. The full CDR3 reads CASLRGRAEQFF.

About this clone: Mouse gene names and germline throughout. The sequence runs out 1 residue before the end of the CDR3; the remainder is reconstructed from the germline J gene. The V gene is TRBV24, the J gene TRBJ2-7; 10 nucleotides line up with TRBD1. The germline V gene has CDR1 KGHTA and CDR2 FRNEEI. The CDR3 has 15 amino acids. V was clipped by 2 bases and J by 0 bases; unmatched bases: 1. CDR3 DNA (partial): TGTGCCAGCAGTCTGAGGACAGGGGGCTCCTATGAACAGTAC. Its translation: CASSLRTGGSYEQY. The complete CDR3 sequence is CASSLRTGGSYEQYF.

For this clone: All gene names here are mouse names. The missing CDR3 end, 1 residue past where the read stops, is filled in from the germline J gene. The chain recombines TRBV13-2 with TRBJ2-2, with TRBD1 matching 10 bases. This CDR3 spans 15 amino acids. Germline assignment: CDR1 NNHNN and CDR2 SYGAGS (reference sequence). The J segment lost 4 bases and the V segment lost 5 bases, leaving 5 bases of the junction unmatched. The CDR3 sequence is CASGDRGQGTGQLYF. The DNA read from the CDR3 is TGTGCCAGCGGCGACAGGGGGCAGGGCACCGGGCAGCTCTAC.